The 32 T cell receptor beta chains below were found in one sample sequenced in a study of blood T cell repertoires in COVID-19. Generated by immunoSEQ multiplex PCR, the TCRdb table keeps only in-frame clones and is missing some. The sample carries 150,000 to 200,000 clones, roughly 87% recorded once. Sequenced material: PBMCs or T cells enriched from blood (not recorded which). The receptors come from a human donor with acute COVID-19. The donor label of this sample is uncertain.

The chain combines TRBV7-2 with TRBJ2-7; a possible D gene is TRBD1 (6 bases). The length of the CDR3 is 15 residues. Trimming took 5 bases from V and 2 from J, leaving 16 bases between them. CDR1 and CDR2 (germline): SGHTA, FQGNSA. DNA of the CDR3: TGTGCCAGCAGCCGTCTACCGGGACAAACCTACGAGCAGTACTTC. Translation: CASSRLPGQTYEQYF.

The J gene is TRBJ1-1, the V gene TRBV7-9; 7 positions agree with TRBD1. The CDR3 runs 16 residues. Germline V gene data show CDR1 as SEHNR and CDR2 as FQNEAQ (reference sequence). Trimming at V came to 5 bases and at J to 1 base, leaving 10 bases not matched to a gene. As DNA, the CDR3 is TGTGCCAGCAGCCGGCTTTCAGGGGGAGGGAACACTGAAGCTTTCTTT. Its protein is CASSRLSGGGNTEAFF.

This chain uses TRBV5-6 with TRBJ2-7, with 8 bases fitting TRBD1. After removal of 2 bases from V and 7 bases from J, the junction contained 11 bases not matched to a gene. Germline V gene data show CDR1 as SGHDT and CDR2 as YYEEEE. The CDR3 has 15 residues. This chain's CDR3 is CASSFSTGVLREQYF. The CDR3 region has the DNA TGTGCCAGCAGCTTTTCGACAGGGGTATTACGGGAGCAGTACTTC.

The CDR3 DNA follows: TGTGCCAGCAGCCAAGGAGGCAGGGAGGTCTATCAGCCCCAGCATTTT. It encodes CASSQGGREVYQPQHF. The chain is built from TRBV3-1 (or the pseudogene TRBV3-2) and TRBJ1-5, with D tentatively TRBD1 (5 bases). This CDR3 spans 16 amino acids. V lost 1 base, J lost 5 bases, and 15 bases lay in between. Germline V CDR1 and CDR2: LGHDT, YNNKEL (reference sequence).

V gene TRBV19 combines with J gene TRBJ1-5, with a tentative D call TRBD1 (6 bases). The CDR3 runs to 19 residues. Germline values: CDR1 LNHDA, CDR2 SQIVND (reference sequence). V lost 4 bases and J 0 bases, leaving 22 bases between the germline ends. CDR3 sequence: CASSTYRASRTYSNQPQHF. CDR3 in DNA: TGTGCCAGTAGTACTTACAGGGCCTCTCGTACTTATAGCAATCAGCCCCAGCATTTT.

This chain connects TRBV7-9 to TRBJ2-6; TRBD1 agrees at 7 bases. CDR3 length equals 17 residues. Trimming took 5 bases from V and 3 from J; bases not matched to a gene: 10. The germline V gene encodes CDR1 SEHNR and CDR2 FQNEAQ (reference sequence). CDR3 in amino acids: CASSQGQPSGGANVLTF. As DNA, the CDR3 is TGTGCCAGCAGCCAGGGACAGCCCAGTGGTGGGGCCAACGTCCTGACTTTC.

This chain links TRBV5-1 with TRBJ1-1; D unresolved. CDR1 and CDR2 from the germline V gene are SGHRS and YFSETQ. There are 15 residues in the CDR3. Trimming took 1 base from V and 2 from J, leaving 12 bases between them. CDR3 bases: TGCGCCAGCAGCTTGACGCAGGTCGGTAACACTGAAGCTTTCTTT. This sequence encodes CASSLTQVGNTEAFF.

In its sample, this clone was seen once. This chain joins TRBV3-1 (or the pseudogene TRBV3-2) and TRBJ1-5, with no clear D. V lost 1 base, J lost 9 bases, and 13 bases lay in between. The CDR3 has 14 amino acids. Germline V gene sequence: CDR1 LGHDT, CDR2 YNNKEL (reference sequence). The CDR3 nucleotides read TGTGCCAGCAGCCAAGGGGAACGTGGAGGGCCCCAGCATTTT. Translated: CASSQGERGGPQHF.

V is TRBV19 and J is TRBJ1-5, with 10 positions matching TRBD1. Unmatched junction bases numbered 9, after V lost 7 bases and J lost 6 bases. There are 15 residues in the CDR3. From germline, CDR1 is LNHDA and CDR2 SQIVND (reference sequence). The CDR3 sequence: CASKVRTGGGQPQHF. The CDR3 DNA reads TGTGCCAGTAAAGTTAGGACAGGGGGGGGTCAGCCCCAGCATTTT.

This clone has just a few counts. This chain's CDR3 is CATSRSDFTDTQYF. CDR3 DNA sequence: TGTGCCACCAGCAGGTCGGACTTCACAGATACGCAGTATTTT. The chain uses TRBV15 and TRBJ2-3, with D possibly being TRBD2 (5 bases). Trimming stripped 3 bases from V and 2 bases from J, with 9 bases between. Germline CDR1 LNHNV, CDR2 YYDKDF (reference sequence). The CDR3 is made up of 14 amino acids.

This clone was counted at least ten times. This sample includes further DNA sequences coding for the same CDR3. This chain's CDR3 is CASSWSRETQYF. CDR3 sequence (DNA): TGCGCCAGCAGCTGGTCGAGGGAGACCCAGTACTTC. The J gene is TRBJ2-5, the V gene TRBV5-1; D is unresolved. The CDR3 contains 12 residues. CDR1 is SGHRS, CDR2 YFSETQ, per germline. V lost 3 bases to trimming and J lost 5 bases, with 8 bases between them.

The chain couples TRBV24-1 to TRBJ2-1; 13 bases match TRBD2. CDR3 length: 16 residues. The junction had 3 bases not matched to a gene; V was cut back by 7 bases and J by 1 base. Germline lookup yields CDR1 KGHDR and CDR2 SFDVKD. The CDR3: CATRGTSGESYNEQFF. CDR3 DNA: TGTGCCACCAGAGGGACTAGCGGGGAATCCTACAATGAGCAGTTCTTC.

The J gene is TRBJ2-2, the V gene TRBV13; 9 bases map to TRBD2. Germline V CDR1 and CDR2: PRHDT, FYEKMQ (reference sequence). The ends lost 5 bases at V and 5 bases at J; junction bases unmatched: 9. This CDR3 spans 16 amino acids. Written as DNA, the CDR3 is TGTGCCAGCAGCCGTTTGGCGGGGGGGCCGACCGGGGAGCTGTTTTTT. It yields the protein CASSRLAGGPTGELFF.

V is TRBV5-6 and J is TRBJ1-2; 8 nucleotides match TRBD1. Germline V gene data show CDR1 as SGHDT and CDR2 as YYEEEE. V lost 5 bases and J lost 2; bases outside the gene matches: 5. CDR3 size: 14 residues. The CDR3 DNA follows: TGTGCCAGCAGTCCCGGGACAGGAAACTATGGCTACACCTTC. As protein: CASSPGTGNYGYTF.

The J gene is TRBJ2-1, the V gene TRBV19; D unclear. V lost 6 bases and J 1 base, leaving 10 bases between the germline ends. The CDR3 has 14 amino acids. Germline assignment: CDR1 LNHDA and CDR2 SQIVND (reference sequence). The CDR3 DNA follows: TGTGCCAGTAGCCCTACGACATCCTACAATGAGCAGTTCTTC. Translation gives CASSPTTSYNEQFF.

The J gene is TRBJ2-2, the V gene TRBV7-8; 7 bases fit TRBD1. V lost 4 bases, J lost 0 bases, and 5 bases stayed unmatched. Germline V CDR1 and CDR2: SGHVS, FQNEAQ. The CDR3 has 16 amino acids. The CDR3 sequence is CASSSYGTANTGELFF. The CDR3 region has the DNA TGTGCCAGCAGCTCCTACGGGACAGCGAACACCGGGGAGCTGTTTTTT.

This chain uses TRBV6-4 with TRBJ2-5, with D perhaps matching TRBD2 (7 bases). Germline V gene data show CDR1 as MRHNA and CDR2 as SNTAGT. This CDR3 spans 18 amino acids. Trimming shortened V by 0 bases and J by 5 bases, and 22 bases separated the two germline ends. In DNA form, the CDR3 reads TGTGCCAGCAGTGACTCGAAGGCGGGGGCCTACAGATGGGAGACCCAGTACTTC. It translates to CASSDSKAGAYRWETQYF.

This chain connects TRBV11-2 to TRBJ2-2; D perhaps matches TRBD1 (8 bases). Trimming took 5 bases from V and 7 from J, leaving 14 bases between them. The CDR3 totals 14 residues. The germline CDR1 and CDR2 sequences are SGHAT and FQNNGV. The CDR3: CASSAYRGGGELFF. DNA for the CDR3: TGTGCCAGCAGCGCCTACAGGGGGGGCGGGGAGCTGTTTTTT.

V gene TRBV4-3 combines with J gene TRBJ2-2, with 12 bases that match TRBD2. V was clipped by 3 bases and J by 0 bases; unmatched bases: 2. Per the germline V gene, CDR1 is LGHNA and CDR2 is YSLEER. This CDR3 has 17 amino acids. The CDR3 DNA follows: TGCGCCAGCAGCCACAGACTAGCGGGGGCGAACACCGGGGAGCTGTTTTTT. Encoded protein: CASSHRLAGANTGELFF.

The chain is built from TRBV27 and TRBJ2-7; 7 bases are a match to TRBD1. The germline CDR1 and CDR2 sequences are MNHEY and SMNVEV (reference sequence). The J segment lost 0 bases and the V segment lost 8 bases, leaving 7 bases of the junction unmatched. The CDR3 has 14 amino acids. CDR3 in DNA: TGTGCCAGCCGCAGGGACAGCGTCTCCTACGAGCAGTACTTC. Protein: CASRRDSVSYEQYF.

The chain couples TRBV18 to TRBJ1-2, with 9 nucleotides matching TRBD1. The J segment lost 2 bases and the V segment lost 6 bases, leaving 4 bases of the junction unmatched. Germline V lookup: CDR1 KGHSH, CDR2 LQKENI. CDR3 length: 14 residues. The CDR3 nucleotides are TGTGCCAGCTCGTACGGGACAGGGAACTATGGCTACACCTTC. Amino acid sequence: CASSYGTGNYGYTF.

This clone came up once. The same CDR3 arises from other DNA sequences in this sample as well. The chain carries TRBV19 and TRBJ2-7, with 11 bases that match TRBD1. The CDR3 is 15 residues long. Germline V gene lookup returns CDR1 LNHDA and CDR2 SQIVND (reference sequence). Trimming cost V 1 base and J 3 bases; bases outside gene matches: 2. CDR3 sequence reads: CASSIGGTGGYEQYF. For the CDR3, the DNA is TGTGCCAGTAGTATAGGCGGGACAGGGGGCTACGAGCAGTACTTC. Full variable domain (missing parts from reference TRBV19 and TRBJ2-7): DGGITQSPKYLFRKEGQNVTLSCEQNLNHDAMYWYRQDPGQGLRLIYYSQIVNDFQKGDIAEGYSVSREKKESFPLTVTSAQKNPTAFYLCASSIGGTGGYEQYFGPGTRLTVT.

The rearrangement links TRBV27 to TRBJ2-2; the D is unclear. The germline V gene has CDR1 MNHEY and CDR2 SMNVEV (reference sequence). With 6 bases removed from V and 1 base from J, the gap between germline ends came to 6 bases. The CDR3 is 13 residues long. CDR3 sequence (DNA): TGTGCCAGCAGGTCAGGGAACACCGGGGAGCTGTTTTTT. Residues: CASRSGNTGELFF.

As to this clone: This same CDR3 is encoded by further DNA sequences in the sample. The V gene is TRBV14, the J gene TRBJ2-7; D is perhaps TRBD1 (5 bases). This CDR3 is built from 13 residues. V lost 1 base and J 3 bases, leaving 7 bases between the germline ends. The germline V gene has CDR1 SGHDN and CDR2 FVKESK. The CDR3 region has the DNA TGTGCCAGCAGCCAAGTAAGGGGCTACGAGCAGTACTTC. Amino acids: CASSQVRGYEQYF. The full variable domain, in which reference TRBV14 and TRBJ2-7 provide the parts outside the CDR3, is EAGVTQFPSHSVIEKGQTVTLRCDPISGHDNLYWYRRVMGKEIKFLLHFVKESKQDESGMPNNRFLAERTGGTYSTLKVQPAELEDSGVYFCASSQVRGYEQYFGPGTRLTVT.

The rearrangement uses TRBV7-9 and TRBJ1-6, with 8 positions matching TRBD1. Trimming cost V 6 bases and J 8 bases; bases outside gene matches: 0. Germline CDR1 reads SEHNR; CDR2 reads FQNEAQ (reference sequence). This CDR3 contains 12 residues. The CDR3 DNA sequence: TGTGCCAGCAGGACAGGGGATTCACCCCTCCACTTT. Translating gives CASRTGDSPLHF.

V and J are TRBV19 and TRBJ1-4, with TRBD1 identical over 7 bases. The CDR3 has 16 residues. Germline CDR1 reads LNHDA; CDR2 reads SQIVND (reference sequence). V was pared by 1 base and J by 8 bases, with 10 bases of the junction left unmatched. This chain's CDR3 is CASSIARTGPGEKLFF. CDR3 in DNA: TGTGCCAGTAGTATAGCTAGGACAGGCCCGGGAGAAAAACTGTTTTTT.

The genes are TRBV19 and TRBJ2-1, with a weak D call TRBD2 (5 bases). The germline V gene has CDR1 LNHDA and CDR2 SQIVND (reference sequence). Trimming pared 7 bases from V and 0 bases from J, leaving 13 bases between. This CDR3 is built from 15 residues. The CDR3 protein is CASTDPGSSYNEQFF. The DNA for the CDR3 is TGTGCCAGTACAGACCCGGGGTCCTCCTACAATGAGCAGTTCTTC.

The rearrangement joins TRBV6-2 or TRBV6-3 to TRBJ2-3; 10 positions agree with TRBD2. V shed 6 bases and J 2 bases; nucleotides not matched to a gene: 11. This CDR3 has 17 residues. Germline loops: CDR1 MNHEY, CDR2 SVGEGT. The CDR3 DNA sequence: TGTGCCAGCAGCCCCTACCGGACTAGCGGATCCACAGATACGCAGTATTTT. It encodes CASSPYRTSGSTDTQYF.

For the CDR3, the DNA is TGTGCCAGCAGCTTTACCGGGACAGGGGGCTCCTACGAGCAGTACTTC. Translating gives CASSFTGTGGSYEQYF. This chain links TRBV11-3 with TRBJ2-7, with TRBD1 matching 11 bases. CDR3 length: 16 residues. Germline loops: CDR1 SGHNT, CDR2 YENEEA. With V trimmed by 3 bases and J by 0 bases, 4 bases remained unmatched.

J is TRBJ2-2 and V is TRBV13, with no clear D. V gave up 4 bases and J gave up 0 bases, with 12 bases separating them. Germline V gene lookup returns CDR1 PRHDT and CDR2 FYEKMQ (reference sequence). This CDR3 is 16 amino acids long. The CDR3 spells CASSSRRQTNTGELFF. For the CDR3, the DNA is TGTGCCAGCAGCTCCCGACGACAAACGAACACCGGGGAGCTGTTTTTT.

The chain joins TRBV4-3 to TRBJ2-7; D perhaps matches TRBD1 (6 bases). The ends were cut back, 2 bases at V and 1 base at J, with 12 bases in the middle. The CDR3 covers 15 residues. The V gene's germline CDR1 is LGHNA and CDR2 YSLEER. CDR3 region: CASSQSGTPSYEQYF. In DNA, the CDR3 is TGCGCCAGCAGCCAATCCGGGACACCGTCCTACGAGCAGTACTTC.

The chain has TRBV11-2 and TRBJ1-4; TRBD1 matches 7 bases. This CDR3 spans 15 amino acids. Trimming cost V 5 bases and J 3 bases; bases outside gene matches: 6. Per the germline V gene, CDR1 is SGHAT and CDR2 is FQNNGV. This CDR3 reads CASSADRYPNEKLFF. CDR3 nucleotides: TGTGCCAGCAGCGCGGACAGGTACCCTAATGAAAAACTGTTTTTT.